A single T cell receptor beta chain is shown here with its context. What it recognizes is unknown. TCRdb reanalysed the reads using MiXCR and keeps one entry per CDR3 protein. Here the sample spans about 180,000 distinct CDR3 sequences, less than 25% being singletons. This record comes from a study of T cell repertoires in cytomegalovirus infection. As for the study in general: Both recently identified HLA-C-restricted and well-studied HLA-B-restricted CMV epitopes were used in the study. An indication of both CMV infection and matching HLA type came from public TCR beta signatures. General study findings and limits: Ex vivo responses were dominated by HLA-C-restricted CMV-specific TCR beta clonotypes. Pooled public TCR beta family frequency picked out CMV carriers with the relevant HLA.

The CDR3 sequence is 14 residues long. V dropped 5 bases and J dropped 4 bases, with 15 bases sitting between them. This sequence originates from a human donor in good health (CMV status not recorded). Some clones in this sample may be carry-over from other donors' samples. V and J are TRBV12-3 or TRBV12-4 and TRBJ2-7; possibly TRBD1 for D (6 bases). The sample in question was CD8+ T cells from cultured PBMCs, obtained from culture after CMV antigen stimulation. The CDR3 bases are TGTGCCAGCAGTCGGCCGGGACAAGAATACGAGCAGTACTTC. As protein: CASSRPGQEYEQYF.